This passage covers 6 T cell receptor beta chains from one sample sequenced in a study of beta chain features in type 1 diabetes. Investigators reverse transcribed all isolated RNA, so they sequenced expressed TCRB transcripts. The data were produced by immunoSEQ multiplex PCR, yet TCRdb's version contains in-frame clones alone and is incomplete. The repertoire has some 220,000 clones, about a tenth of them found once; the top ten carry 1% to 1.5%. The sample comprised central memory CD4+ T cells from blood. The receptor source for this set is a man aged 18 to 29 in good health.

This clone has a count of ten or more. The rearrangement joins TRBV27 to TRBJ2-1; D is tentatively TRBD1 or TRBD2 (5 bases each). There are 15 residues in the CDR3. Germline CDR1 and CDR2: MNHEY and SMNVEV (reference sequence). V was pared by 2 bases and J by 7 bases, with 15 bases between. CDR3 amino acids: CASSLLGEYGNEQFF. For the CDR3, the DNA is TGTGCCAGCAGTTTACTGGGGGAGTATGGAAATGAGCAGTTCTTC.

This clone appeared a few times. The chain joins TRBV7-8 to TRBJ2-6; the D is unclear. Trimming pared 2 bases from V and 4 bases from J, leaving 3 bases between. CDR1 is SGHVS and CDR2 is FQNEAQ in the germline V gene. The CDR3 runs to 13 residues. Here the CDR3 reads CASSLLGANVLTF. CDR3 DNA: TGTGCCAGCAGCTTACTGGGGGCCAACGTCCTGACTTTC.

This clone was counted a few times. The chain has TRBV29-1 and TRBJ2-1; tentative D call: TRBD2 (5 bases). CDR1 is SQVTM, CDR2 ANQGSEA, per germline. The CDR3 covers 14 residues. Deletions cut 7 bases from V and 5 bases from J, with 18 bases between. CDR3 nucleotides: TGCAGCGGGGGTACTAGTGTACAAAACAATGAGCAGTTCTTC. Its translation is CSGGTSVQNNEQFF.

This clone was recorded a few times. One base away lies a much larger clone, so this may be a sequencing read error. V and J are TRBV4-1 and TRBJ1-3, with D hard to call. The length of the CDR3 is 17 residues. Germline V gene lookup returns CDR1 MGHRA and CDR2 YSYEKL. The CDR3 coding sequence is TGCGACAGCAGCCAAAGACGGGTTCAGCCCTCTGGAAACACCATATATTTT. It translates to CDSSQRRVQPSGNTIYF.

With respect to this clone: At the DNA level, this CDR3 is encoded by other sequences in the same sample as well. CDR3 in amino acids: CASSLAATGGTEAFF. CDR3 sequence (DNA): TGCGCCAGCAGCTTGGCCGCAACAGGGGGCACTGAAGCTTTCTTT. This chain uses TRBV5-1 with TRBJ1-1; 8 nucleotides align to TRBD1. V lost 0 bases, J lost 4 bases, and 5 bases stayed unmatched. This CDR3 comprises 15 residues. Germline CDR1 reads SGHRS; CDR2 reads YFSETQ.

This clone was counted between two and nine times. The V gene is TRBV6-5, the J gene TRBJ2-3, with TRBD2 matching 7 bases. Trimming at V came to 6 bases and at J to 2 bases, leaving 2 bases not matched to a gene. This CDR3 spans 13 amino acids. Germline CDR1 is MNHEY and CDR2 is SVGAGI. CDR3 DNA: TGTGCCAGCAGCCTAGCGGACACAGATACGCAGTATTTT. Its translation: CASSLADTDTQYF.